The 20 T cell receptor beta chains below all came from one sample that was sequenced in a study of blood T cell repertoires in COVID-19. The protocol was immunoSEQ multiplex PCR, while the TCRdb copy is restricted to in-frame clones and leaves out a portion. The sample has tens of thousands of clones, 88% seen once. The specimen was peripheral blood. The receptor set was obtained from a human donor in a cohort sampled during active COVID-19.

This clone turned up a few times. V usage is TRBV30 and J usage is TRBJ1-1, with TRBD1 as a possible D gene (6 bases). This CDR3 is built from 14 residues. The V end lost 3 bases, the J end lost 1 base, and 12 bases lay between the germline ends. Per the germline V gene, CDR1 is GTSNPN and CDR2 is SVGIG (reference sequence). The CDR3 loop is CAWSPRGGNTEAFF. The CDR3 DNA reads TGTGCCTGGAGCCCGAGGGGGGGGAACACTGAAGCTTTCTTT.

This chain connects TRBV15 to TRBJ1-6; D is possibly TRBD1 (5 bases). The ends were cut back, 0 bases at V and 4 bases at J, with 13 bases in the middle. The CDR3 extends over 17 amino acids. Germline-derived CDR1 and CDR2 are LNHNV and YYDKDF (reference sequence). CDR3 DNA: TGTGCCACCAGCAGAGATAGGGCAGGGAATTATAATTCACCCCTCCACTTT. Translated: CATSRDRAGNYNSPLHF.

This clone appeared once. The CDR3 nucleotides read TGTGCCAGCCACAAAATAGCTGAGGAAAAACTGTTTTTT. Amino acid sequence: CASHKIAEEKLFF. V usage is TRBV7-9 and J usage is TRBJ1-4; D uncertain. The CDR3 length is 13 residues. V shed 8 bases and J shed 8 bases, with 15 bases lying between them. The germline CDR1 and CDR2 sequences are SEHNR and FQNEAQ (reference sequence).

The J gene is TRBJ2-7, the V gene TRBV6-9; TRBD1 matches 8 bases. V gave up 1 base and J gave up 5 bases; unmatched junction bases: 7. This CDR3 is 15 amino acids long. Per germline, CDR1 MNHGY and CDR2 SVAAGI. CDR3 in amino acids: CASSYWQGARHEQYF. For the CDR3, the DNA is TGTGCCAGCAGTTATTGGCAGGGGGCGCGGCACGAGCAGTACTTC.

The rearrangement uses TRBV7-3 and TRBJ2-2; 10 nucleotides align to TRBD2. This CDR3 contains 17 residues. CDR1 is SGHTA, CDR2 FQGTGA, per germline. V lost 5 bases, J lost 4 bases, and 10 bases stayed unmatched. CDR3 in DNA: TGTGCCAGCAGCCAAAACAGCGGGGGGGCTGGCACCGGGGAGCTGTTTTTT. Its protein product is CASSQNSGGAGTGELFF. Full variable domain (outside the CDR3, taken from reference TRBV7-3 and TRBJ2-2): GAGVSQTPSNKVTEKGKYVELRCDPISGHTALYWYRQSLGQGPEFLIYFQGTGAADDSGLPNDRFFAVRPEGSVSTLKIQRTERGDSAVYLCASSQNSGGAGTGELFFGEGSRLTVL.

The CDR3 loop is CASRQLAGGPNEQYF. In DNA, the CDR3 is TGTGCCAGCAGGCAACTAGCGGGGGGGCCCAACGAGCAGTACTTC. The chain couples TRBV6-6 to TRBJ2-7; TRBD2 agrees at 13 bases. CDR1 is MNHNY, CDR2 SVGAGI, per germline (reference sequence). V gave up 6 bases and J gave up 5 bases; unmatched junction bases: 7. The CDR3 contains 15 residues.

The chain carries TRBV10-3 and TRBJ2-1, with 8 positions matching TRBD2. CDR1 is ENHRY, CDR2 SYGVKD, per germline. This CDR3 has 17 residues. The trim removed 0 bases at V and 4 bases at J, leaving 8 bases unmatched. CDR3 coding DNA: TGTGCCATCAGTGAGTCGGTCGGAACTAGCGGATACAATGAGCAGTTCTTC. Protein sequence: CAISESVGTSGYNEQFF.

The chain recombines TRBV5-1 with TRBJ2-7; D possibly corresponds to TRBD2 (6 bases). With 4 bases removed from V and 6 bases from J, the gap between germline ends came to 17 bases. Germline-derived CDR1 and CDR2 are SGHRS and YFSETQ. The CDR3 covers 14 residues. CDR3 sequence (DNA): TGCGCCAGCAGCCCTAAAGCGGGTTCATTCGAGCAGTACTTC. Translation: CASSPKAGSFEQYF.

The V and J genes are TRBV3-1 (or the pseudogene TRBV3-2) and TRBJ1-1; D gene uncertain. The CDR3 is 13 residues long. V was cut by 2 bases and J by 2 bases, with 6 bases left in between. Germline CDR1 is LGHDT and CDR2 is YNNKEL (reference sequence). CDR3 sequence reads: CASSQTRNTEAFF. The CDR3 DNA reads as TGTGCCAGCAGCCAAACAAGAAACACTGAAGCTTTCTTT.

The chain couples TRBV6-5 to TRBJ1-1, with 11 bases that match TRBD1. Germline V CDR1 and CDR2: MNHEY, SVGAGI. This CDR3 has 13 residues. With 6 bases clipped from V and 6 bases from J, the junction kept 3 bases outside the gene matches. The CDR3 protein is CASRDRGLAEAFF. The DNA for the CDR3 is TGTGCCAGCAGGGACAGGGGGCTCGCTGAAGCTTTCTTT.

The genes are TRBV9 and TRBJ2-3; 11 nucleotides match TRBD2. The trim removed 4 bases at V and 3 bases at J, leaving 4 bases unmatched. There are 15 residues in the CDR3. Germline loops: CDR1 SGDLS, CDR2 YYNGEE. CDR3 sequence: CASSLTSGVTDTQYF. CDR3 nucleotide sequence: TGTGCCAGCAGCTTGACTAGCGGGGTGACAGATACGCAGTATTTT. Based on the CDR3 plus reference TRBV9 and TRBJ2-3, the full variable domain is DSGVTQTPKHLITATGQRVTLRCSPRSGDLSVYWYQQSLDQGLQFLIQYYNGEERAKGNILERFSAQQFPDLHSELNLSSLELGDSALYFCASSLTSGVTDTQYFGPGTRLTVL.

This chain uses TRBV7-2 with TRBJ1-1; TRBD1 matches 9 bases. CDR3 length: 16 residues. CDR1 is SGHTA and CDR2 is FQGNSA in the germline V gene. Trimming removed 5 bases from V and 3 bases from J; junction bases left unmatched: 10. The CDR3 is CASSPRTGVRHTEAFF. The CDR3 nucleotides are TGTGCCAGCAGCCCTCGGACAGGGGTAAGGCACACTGAAGCTTTCTTT. Variable domain in full (rest from reference TRBV7-2 and TRBJ1-1): GAGVSQSPSNKVTEKGKDVELRCDPISGHTALYWYRQSLGQGLEFLIYFQGNSAPDKSGLPSDRFSAERTGGSVSTLTIQRTQQEDSAVYLCASSPRTGVRHTEAFFGQGTRLTVV.

The chain employs TRBV7-9 and TRBJ2-7, with TRBD1 identical over 10 bases. Unmatched junction bases numbered 7, after V lost 3 bases and J lost 5 bases. The CDR3 is 15 residues long. CDR1 is SEHNR, CDR2 FQNEAQ, per germline (reference sequence). CDR3 residues: CASSFTGTGVHEQYF. CDR3 nucleotides: TGTGCCAGCAGCTTTACCGGGACAGGGGTACACGAGCAGTACTTC.

The CDR3 DNA is TGTGCCAGCAGCTTACGTTTTTCAGGGACATCGACATCCTACGAGCAGTACTTC. The encoded protein is CASSLRFSGTSTSYEQYF. The J gene is TRBJ2-7, the V gene TRBV11-2; a possible D gene is TRBD1 (6 bases). This CDR3 comprises 18 residues. V was cut by 2 bases and J by 1 base, with 21 bases left in between. Germline assignment: CDR1 SGHAT and CDR2 FQNNGV.

CDR3 bases: TGTGCCAGCAGTTACCGGGCGGGGCGACGCACAGATACGCAGTATTTT. Its protein is CASSYRAGRRTDTQYF. V usage is TRBV6-5 and J usage is TRBJ2-3; D perhaps matches TRBD2 (6 bases). The CDR3 is 16 amino acids. Germline V gene sequence: CDR1 MNHEY, CDR2 SVGAGI. V was trimmed by 2 bases and J by 1 base, leaving 13 bases between them.

The genes are TRBV9 and TRBJ2-2; TRBD1 matches 10 bases. Germline V CDR1 and CDR2: SGDLS, YYNGEE. Unmatched junction bases numbered 9, after V lost 3 bases and J lost 7 bases. This CDR3 region has 16 residues. CDR3 in amino acids: CASSGRDRGKFGELFF. CDR3 coding DNA: TGTGCCAGCAGCGGCCGGGACAGGGGAAAATTCGGGGAGCTGTTTTTT.

V usage is TRBV3-1 (or the pseudogene TRBV3-2) and J usage is TRBJ2-3; D may be TRBD2 (6 bases). CDR1 LGHDT and CDR2 YNNKEL come from the germline V gene (reference sequence). The CDR3 sequence is 16 residues long. Trimming stripped 4 bases from V and 6 bases from J, with 20 bases between. In DNA, the CDR3 is TGTGCCAGCAGCCGCAATCCCCAAACGGGGAGGGATACGCAGTATTTT. Protein product: CASSRNPQTGRDTQYF.

CDR3 sequence: CASSSPSGGLDQPQHF. CDR3 nucleotides: TGTGCCAGCAGTTCTCCCTCTGGAGGCTTGGATCAGCCCCAGCATTTT. The chain uses TRBV28 and TRBJ1-5; the D is unclear. This CDR3 spans 16 amino acids. Germline CDR1 and CDR2: MDHEN and SYDVKM. V lost 4 bases to trimming and J lost 5 bases, with 18 bases between them.

This sequence joins TRBV7-9 and TRBJ1-2; no definite D call. Trimming pared 3 bases from V and 5 bases from J, leaving 7 bases between. The germline V gene encodes CDR1 SEHNR and CDR2 FQNEAQ (reference sequence). The CDR3 sequence is 12 residues long. In nucleotides, the CDR3 is TGTGCCAGCAGCTTGGGCCTGTATGGCTACACCTTC. As protein: CASSLGLYGYTF.

The V call is TRBV5-1, the J call TRBJ1-1; 7 bases fit TRBD1. The CDR3 has 14 amino acids. The trim removed 4 bases at V and 5 bases at J, leaving 8 bases unmatched. CDR1 SGHRS and CDR2 YFSETQ come from the germline V gene. The CDR3 protein is CASSPQGTRTEAFF. The CDR3 region has the DNA TGCGCCAGCAGCCCACAGGGGACGAGAACTGAAGCTTTCTTT.